These T cell receptor beta chains were read from a single sample in a study of response to subunit inactivated influenza vaccine. Using its own MiXCR run on the RT-PCR reads, TCRdb lists one record per CDR3 protein. This sample has about 700,000 distinct CDR3 sequences; approximately 15% occur once, and the top ten carry roughly 6.4%. The specimen comprised PBMCs from blood, sampled 14 to 15 days before vaccination. Receptors originate from a man aged 50 to 59 who received an inactivated influenza vaccine. Each CDR3 is given with its conserved first and last residue. The order of the fields is V gene, D gene, clone size, J gene, CDR3 DNA, CDR3 protein. D genes are given only for firm matches. Clone size is given for some rows only: seen once, a few or many times, or a class if the clone is expanded.

TRBV27,TRBD2,few,TRBJ2-5,TGTGCCAGCAGTTTATCGATTAGCGGGAGGGATGAGACCCAGTACTTC,CASSLSISGRDETQYF
TRBV18,NA,NA,TRBJ1-4,TGTGCCAGCTCACCACCGGCAGCTAATGAAAAACTGTTTTTT,CASSPPAANEKLFF
TRBV6-2/TRBV6-3,TRBD2,few,TRBJ2-7,TGTGCCAGCAGCGGCCAAGCGGGGAGGGTGAACGAGCAGTACTTC,CASSGQAGRVNEQYF
TRBV4-1,NA,few,TRBJ1-3,TGCGCCAGCAGCCAGGTACAGGGAGGAAACACCATATATTTT,CASSQVQGGNTIYF
TRBV4-3,NA,many,TRBJ1-5,TGCGCCAGCAGCCAAGATTTCCAGGGGCTCACTCAGCCCCAGCATTTT,CASSQDFQGLTQPQHF
TRBV28,TRBD1,NA,TRBJ2-7,TGTGCCAGCAGTTGGAGGACAGGCCCAAGCTCCTACGAGCAGTACTTC,CASSWRTGPSSYEQYF
TRBV12-3/TRBV12-4,NA,NA,TRBJ1-5,TGTGCCAGCAGTTTAGCGGCGGAGGGAGGTGAGCCCCAGCATTTT,CASSLAAEGGEPQHF
TRBV11-2,NA,NA,TRBJ2-5,TGTGCCAGCAGCTCGGGATGGGGCCAAGAGACCCAGTACTTC,CASSSGWGQETQYF
TRBV6-1,NA,few,TRBJ2-7,TGTGCCAGCAGCTCGGGACTCGTCGGCGAGCAGTACTTC,CASSSGLVGEQYF
TRBV10-3,NA,few,TRBJ1-3,TGTGCCATCAGGACAGAGTCTGGAAACACCATATATTTT,CAIRTESGNTIYF
TRBV6-5,NA,NA,TRBJ2-1,TGTGCCAGCAGTACCGAACCGGGACAGCGGACTAGACTGGTCTTC,CASSTEPGQRTRLVF
TRBV20-1,NA,few,TRBJ2-5,TGCAGTGCTAGAGTAATAGTTCAGTCGGAGACCCAGTACTTC,CSARVIVQSETQYF
TRBV27,NA,few,TRBJ1-1,TGTGCCAGCAGTTTTTTCGCCGGAGGTCGGTCCAGATCGAACACTGAAGCTTTCTTT,CASSFFAGGRSRSNTEAFF
TRBV20-1,TRBD1,NA,TRBJ1-1,TGCAGTGCTAGCCCGGGACAGTCGAACACTGAAGCTTTCTTT,CSASPGQSNTEAFF
TRBV6-1,NA,NA,TRBJ1-1,TGTGCCAGCAGGGGACCGCCCCCGGGCACTGAAGCTTTCTTT,CASRGPPPGTEAFF
TRBV28,TRBD2,NA,TRBJ2-7,TGTGCCAGCAGTGGATTTTTCAGACTAGCGCCCTACGAGCAGTACTTC,CASSGFFRLAPYEQYF
TRBV6-2/TRBV6-3,TRBD1,NA,TRBJ2-3,TGTGCCAGCAGTTACTCACAGGACTTTCTCCTTCGGACAGGGGCAGATACGCAGTATTTT,CASSYSQDFLLRTGADTQYF
TRBV27,NA,few,TRBJ2-7,TGTGCCAGCAGTTTATCGGGGACCTCCCCCTACGAGCAGTACTTC,CASSLSGTSPYEQYF